The next 15 T cell receptor beta chains were all read from a single sample in a study of CD8+ T cells in alopecia areata. The treatment is: oral pan-JAK inhibitor, 5-10 mg twice daily. Extracted RNA was reverse transcribed, and the resulting cDNA served as sequencing template. Using immunoSEQ multiplex PCR, the repertoire was profiled, and TCRdb retains in-frame clones only, with some absent. The sample contains roughly 110,000 clones, about four fifths of which appear only once. Sample: CD8+ T cells sorted from blood, taken at week 24, from a patient treated with tofacitinib. These receptors came from a human donor with alopecia areata.

V and J are TRBV30 and TRBJ2-7, with D hard to call. Germline-derived CDR1 and CDR2 are GTSNPN and SVGIG (reference sequence). This CDR3 spans 11 amino acids. Trimming shortened V by 3 bases and J by 5 bases, and 8 bases separated the two germline ends. The CDR3 loop reads CAWRRTHEQYF. DNA of the CDR3: TGTGCCTGGAGGCGGACGCACGAGCAGTACTTC.

The chain couples TRBV11-2 to TRBJ2-1, with TRBD1 identical over 8 bases. The CDR3 spans 14 residues. After removal of 7 bases from V and 2 bases from J, the junction contained 4 bases not matched to a gene. In germline, CDR1 is SGHAT, CDR2 FQNNGV. The CDR3 here is CASKETGAYNEQFF. The CDR3, as DNA: TGTGCCAGCAAAGAGACAGGGGCCTACAATGAGCAGTTCTTC.

This clone was counted a single time. The chain has TRBV5-1 and TRBJ2-5, with TRBD1 matching over 8 bases. CDR3 length: 14 amino acids. Losses at the gene ends were 3 bases for V and 3 bases for J; bases not matched to a gene: 4. Germline V gene sequence: CDR1 SGHRS, CDR2 YFSETQ. CDR3 sequence (DNA): TGCGCCAGCAGCTACGGACAGGGAGAAGAGACCCAGTACTTC. As protein: CASSYGQGEETQYF.

This chain links TRBV29-1 with TRBJ2-3, with D hard to call. Germline assignment: CDR1 SQVTM and CDR2 ANQGSEA. This CDR3 has 14 residues. V gave up 0 bases and J gave up 8 bases, with 15 bases separating them. CDR3 DNA: TGCAGCGTTGAAGACCCCTTCGTCCTTCCTACGCAGTATTTT. This translates into CSVEDPFVLPTQYF.

This clone was counted a few times. Other nucleotide sequences from this sample produce the same CDR3. The chain combines TRBV6-1 with TRBJ2-3; 13 bases are a match to TRBD2. The CDR3 sequence is 17 residues long. CDR1 and CDR2 from the germline V gene are MNHNS and SASEGT. After removal of 2 bases from V and 2 bases from J, the junction contained 4 bases not matched to a gene. The CDR3 reads CASSERTSGGYTDTQYF. The CDR3 DNA reads as TGTGCCAGCAGTGAACGGACTAGCGGGGGATACACAGATACGCAGTATTTT.

The V and J genes are TRBV5-1 and TRBJ2-5; TRBD1 aligns across 7 bases. TRBJ2-7 matches the DNA end more closely, so the J call is doubtful. There are 14 residues in the CDR3. CDR1 is SGHRS, CDR2 YFSETQ, per germline. This chain's CDR3 is CASSSGTVLYEQYF. The DNA for the CDR3 is TGCGCCAGCAGCTCCGGGACAGTTCTTTACGAGCAGTACTTC.

This clone was detected only a few times. The rearrangement joins TRBV5-6 to TRBJ2-3; 7 bases are a match to TRBD1. Trimming took 3 bases from V and 3 from J; bases not matched to a gene: 10. Germline-derived CDR1 and CDR2 are SGHDT and YYEEEE. The CDR3 is 16 residues long. The CDR3 DNA follows: TGTGCCAGCAGCTCTTGGGGCAGGGGGACGACAGATACGCAGTATTTT. Protein: CASSSWGRGTTDTQYF.

The V call is TRBV6-6, the J call TRBJ2-2; no reliable D call. Germline loops: CDR1 MNHNY, CDR2 SVGAGI (reference sequence). Trimming removed 3 bases at V and 7 bases at J, with 3 bases between. The CDR3 runs to 11 residues. CDR3 in amino acids: CASSYDGELFF. CDR3 coding DNA: TGTGCCAGCAGTTATGACGGGGAGCTGTTTTTT.

The chain employs TRBV7-2 and TRBJ2-5; D unclear. The end of the DNA aligns better with TRBJ2-7, so the J call may be wrong. CDR3 length: 15 residues. Germline V gene lookup returns CDR1 SGHTA and CDR2 FQGNSA. As DNA, the CDR3 is TGTGCCAGCAGCTTAGGACTTCTCCTGACCTACGAGCAGTACTTC. Encoded protein: CASSLGLLLTYEQYF.

J is TRBJ2-7 and V is TRBV4-1; 11 positions agree with TRBD2. CDR1 is MGHRA and CDR2 is YSYEKL in the germline V gene. V was clipped by 3 bases and J by 4 bases; unmatched bases: 8. The CDR3 loop spans 16 amino acids. The DNA of the CDR3 is TGCGCCAGCAGCCATGTTAGCGGGGGGGCTGAATACGAGCAGTACTTC. Translated, it gives CASSHVSGGAEYEQYF.

The chain couples TRBV13 to TRBJ2-3; D unresolved. CDR3 length: 14 residues. The V and J ends lost 3 bases and 0 bases respectively, with 7 bases between them. CDR1 PRHDT and CDR2 FYEKMQ come from the germline V gene (reference sequence). The CDR3 region is CASSFRRSTDTQYF. CDR3 nucleotides: TGTGCCAGCAGCTTTCGGCGGAGCACAGATACGCAGTATTTT.

CDR3 nucleotides: TGCAGCGTTGAACGGGACTATTCCTCCTACAATGAGCAGTTCTTC. It is translated as CSVERDYSSYNEQFF. The rearrangement links TRBV29-1 to TRBJ2-1, with TRBD2 matching 7 bases. CDR1 and CDR2 from the germline V gene are SQVTM and ANQGSEA. This CDR3 has 15 residues. Trimming cost V 2 bases and J 0 bases; bases outside gene matches: 4.

The V call is TRBV4-2, the J call TRBJ2-7, with D tentatively TRBD2 (5 bases). Germline CDR1 and CDR2: LGHNA and YNFKEQ. The CDR3 has 16 amino acids. V shed 6 bases and J shed 2 bases, with 20 bases lying between them. The DNA for the CDR3 is TGTGCCAGCAGTTACTCGTTGGAGGTCCCGACCTACGAGCAGTACTTC. Its protein is CASSYSLEVPTYEQYF.

The genes are TRBV29-1 and TRBJ1-4, with D unclear. The CDR3 spans 13 residues. V was trimmed by 4 bases and J by 4 bases, leaving 10 bases between them. The germline gives CDR1 SQVTM, CDR2 ANQGSEA. The CDR3 loop reads CSVVRGDNEKLFF. Here the CDR3 DNA reads TGCAGCGTTGTACGAGGTGATAATGAAAAACTGTTTTTT.

The chain employs TRBV4-1 and TRBJ2-7; D not certain. Germline V gives CDR1 MGHRA, CDR2 YSYEKL. Trimming shortened V by 1 base and J by 6 bases, and 16 bases separated the two germline ends. The CDR3 loop spans 15 amino acids. The CDR3 nucleotides are TGCGCCAGCAGCCAAGTCCCTCCCCGTAGGATCGAGCAGTACTTC. It translates to CASSQVPPRRIEQYF.